These 11 T cell receptor beta chains originate from one sample sequenced in a study of blood T cell repertoires in COVID-19. Profiling relied on immunoSEQ multiplex PCR, and the TCRdb table lists in-frame clones only, not all of them. The data hold fewer than 250,000 clones, with about 94% observed a single time. Sequences were obtained from peripheral blood. These receptors were collected from a man between 60 and 75 years old with COVID-19, enrolled during active disease.

The V and J genes are TRBV15 and TRBJ2-5, with 12 bases identical to TRBD2. Trimming cost V 3 bases and J 8 bases; bases outside gene matches: 7. The CDR3 runs to 15 residues. Germline loops: CDR1 LNHNV, CDR2 YYDKDF (reference sequence). The CDR3 DNA reads TGTGCCACCAGCAGTTCTAGCGGGGGGGCGGATACCCAGTACTTC. This codes for CATSSSSGGADTQYF.

Only one count was recorded for this clone. The CDR3, as DNA: TGTGCCAGCAGTGATAATCGCCAGGCGAGCTACACCTTC. This translates into CASSDNRQASYTF. The chain combines TRBV6-6 with TRBJ1-2; D is undetermined. Germline V gives CDR1 MNHNY, CDR2 SVGAGI (reference sequence). V lost 5 bases and J lost 9, with 16 bases in between. The CDR3 runs to 13 residues.

The J gene is TRBJ2-3, the V gene TRBV27, with a tentative D call TRBD2 (7 bases). V was trimmed by 6 bases and J by 5 bases, leaving 18 bases between them. CDR1 MNHEY and CDR2 SMNVEV come from the germline V gene (reference sequence). CDR3 length: 15 amino acids. The CDR3 loop is CASREWGGAKDTQYF. CDR3 DNA: TGTGCCAGCAGGGAATGGGGGGGGGCGAAAGATACGCAGTATTTT.

The V call is TRBV6-5, the J call TRBJ1-2; 8 bases line up with TRBD1. Germline V gene sequence: CDR1 MNHEY, CDR2 SVGAGI. This CDR3 contains 14 residues. With 6 bases clipped from V and 4 bases from J, the junction kept 7 bases outside the gene matches. CDR3: CASRPQTGGYGYTF. CDR3 nucleotides: TGTGCCAGCAGGCCCCAAACAGGGGGCTATGGCTACACCTTC.

V usage is TRBV6-5 and J usage is TRBJ2-1; 10 nucleotides line up with TRBD2. This CDR3 has 15 residues. The V segment lost 6 bases and the J segment 3 bases; nucleotides outside the gene matches: 5. Germline CDR1 MNHEY, CDR2 SVGAGI. CDR3 sequence: CASRTRTSGYNEQFF. CDR3 coding DNA: TGTGCCAGCAGGACCAGGACTAGCGGCTACAATGAGCAGTTCTTC.

This sequence joins TRBV29-1 and TRBJ2-1, with 13 bases identical to TRBD2. The CDR3 has 15 residues. The V gene's germline CDR1 is SQVTM and CDR2 ANQGSEA. V gave up 3 bases and J gave up 9 bases; unmatched junction bases: 8. The CDR3 loop reads CSVDWGLAGSGEQFF. The CDR3 bases are TGCAGCGTTGATTGGGGACTAGCGGGATCGGGTGAGCAGTTCTTC.

This rearrangement joins TRBV25-1 to TRBJ1-4; the match to TRBD1 covers 7 bases. The germline V gene encodes CDR1 MGHDK and CDR2 SYGVNS. CDR3 length equals 14 residues. Trimming took 4 bases from V and 4 from J; bases not matched to a gene: 3. In DNA, the CDR3 is TGTGCCAGCAGTGTAGGGACAGTTAATGAAAAACTGTTTTTT. Amino acid sequence: CASSVGTVNEKLFF.

In this sample, this clone turned up once. The junction departs from the called germline gene at one end, perhaps through a read error. This sequence joins TRBV12-3 or TRBV12-4 and TRBJ1-1, with TRBD1 matching over 8 bases. This CDR3 region has 11 residues. CDR3 bases: TGTGCCAGCAGTTTAGCGCCGGACAGGGTTTTT. Translation: CASSLAPDRVF.

The rearrangement joins TRBV3-1 (or the pseudogene TRBV3-2) to TRBJ1-4, with 11 bases matching TRBD1. The V gene's germline CDR1 is LGHDT and CDR2 YNNKEL (reference sequence). This CDR3 has 16 residues. V trimming: 4 bases; J trimming: 2 bases; junction bases outside the gene matches: 3. In DNA, the CDR3 is TGTGCCAGCAGCCGGGGGGACAGGGGGACTAATGAAAAACTGTTTTTT. It codes for CASSRGDRGTNEKLFF.

This chain joins TRBV5-6 and TRBJ2-7, with a weak D call TRBD1 (6 bases). The germline V gene encodes CDR1 SGHDT and CDR2 YYEEEE. V lost 0 bases and J lost 2, with 12 bases in between. The CDR3 has 15 amino acids. The chain's CDR3 is CASSLVDRAPYEQYF. The CDR3 DNA reads as TGTGCCAGCAGCTTGGTGGACAGAGCCCCCTACGAGCAGTACTTC.

The chain uses TRBV7-9 and TRBJ1-5; 8 bases are a match to TRBD1. Germline loops: CDR1 SEHNR, CDR2 FQNEAQ (reference sequence). The CDR3 runs 12 residues. V dropped 2 bases and J dropped 15; count of bases not matched to a gene: 6. CDR3 DNA sequence: TGTGCCAGCAGCTTAAACCAGGGGGCTTGGCATTTT. Translating it yields CASSLNQGAWHF.